The 14 T cell receptor beta chains presented below share a single source sample, sequenced in a study of low-dose radiotherapy and immunotherapy resistance in tumors. Alpha and beta chains were covered, as first-strand cDNA relied on TRAV- and TRBV-specific primers. With a constant-region primer and a V-primer adapter, TCRs were subjected to 20 to 25 PCR cycles of amplification. TCRdb reprocessed the reads via MiXCR and lists one record per CDR3 protein. The sample holds around 84,000 distinct CDR3 sequences, around 17% seen once. The time point denotes: after trial treatment. Treatment here: LDRT plus nivolumab, ipilimumab, low-dose cyclophosphamide and aspirin (RACIN trial). The sample was PBMCs, taken after low-dose radiotherapy plus immunotherapy. These TCRs come from a male donor with prostate cancer.

This clonotype was seen at least ten times. The rearrangement joins TRBV4-3 to TRBJ1-4; D might be TRBD1 (5 bases). CDR3 length equals 15 residues. Germline CDR1 and CDR2: LGHNA and YSLEER. V dropped 3 bases and J dropped 8 bases, with 16 bases sitting between them. CDR3 sequence reads: CASSHNHGTAEKLFF. The CDR3 nucleotides are TGCGCCAGCAGCCATAATCACGGGACGGCCGAAAAACTGTTTTTT.

This clonotype turned up a few times. The CDR3 nucleotides read TGCGCCAGCAGCGGGCTCGGGGAACCCGGAGAGACCCAGTACTTC. This codes for CASSGLGEPGETQYF. V gene TRBV5-1 combines with J gene TRBJ2-5; tentatively, D is TRBD2 (5 bases). The germline V gene encodes CDR1 SGHRS and CDR2 YFSETQ. V gave up 4 bases and J gave up 4 bases, with 17 bases separating them. The CDR3 has 15 amino acids.

This clonotype came up many times. The chain employs TRBV7-9 and TRBJ2-5; D might be TRBD1 or TRBD2, each matching 5 bases. Deletions cut 5 bases from V and 6 bases from J, with 19 bases between. Germline assignment: CDR1 SEHNR and CDR2 FQNEAQ (reference sequence). The CDR3 spans 15 residues. This chain's CDR3 is CASSRRDQITKTQYF. The CDR3, as DNA: TGTGCCAGCAGCAGAAGGGACCAGATTACGAAGACCCAGTACTTC. The full variable domain, with the rest looked up from reference TRBV7-9 and TRBJ2-5, is DTGVSQNPRHKITKRGQNVTFRCDPISEHNRLYWYRQTLGQGPEFLTYFQNEAQLEKSRLLSDRFSAERPKGSFSTLEIQRTEQGDSAMYLCASSRRDQITKTQYFGPGTRLLVL.

This clonotype came up many times. V usage is TRBV2 and J usage is TRBJ2-5; 9 bases are a match to TRBD2. Germline V gene sequence: CDR1 SNHLY, CDR2 FYNNEI. This CDR3 has 14 residues. The trim removed 1 base at V and 5 bases at J, leaving 2 bases unmatched. As DNA, the CDR3 is TGTGCCAGCAGTGAAGTAGCGGGAGCGGAGACCCAGTACTTC. Translating it yields CASSEVAGAETQYF.

This clonotype is labeled medium-sized. The rearrangement joins TRBV4-3 to TRBJ2-2, with D uncertain. The V end lost 1 base, the J end lost 5 bases, and 11 bases lay between the germline ends. The CDR3 sequence is 15 residues long. CDR1 and CDR2 from the germline V gene are LGHNA and YSLEER. CDR3 in DNA: TGCGCCAGCAGCCAAGGGTACCCGGTAACCGGGGAGCTGTTTTTT. Encoded protein: CASSQGYPVTGELFF.

There are many counts of this clonotype. The gene calls are TRBV28 and TRBJ1-5; possible D gene TRBD1, 5 bases. V gave up 2 bases and J gave up 11 bases, with 10 bases separating them. The germline V gene encodes CDR1 MDHEN and CDR2 SYDVKM. The CDR3 has 12 amino acids. CDR3 coding DNA: TGTGCCAGCAGTTTACAGGGTATGACCCAGCATTTT. Amino acids: CASSLQGMTQHF.

This clonotype came up many times. The chain uses TRBV7-2 and TRBJ2-3; the match to TRBD2 covers 13 bases. Germline trimming cut 1 base from V and 5 bases from J; bases unmatched to any gene: 9. Germline V gene sequence: CDR1 SGHTA, CDR2 FQGNSA. This CDR3 region has 18 residues. The CDR3 DNA follows: TGTGCCAGCAGCTTAGGGGGCCCGACTAGCGGGAGGCAAGATACGCAGTATTTT. It encodes CASSLGGPTSGRQDTQYF.

Many counts were recorded for this clonotype. The chain couples TRBV20-1 to TRBJ2-7, with D perhaps TRBD1 (6 bases). CDR1 is DFQATT and CDR2 is SNEGSKA in the germline V gene (reference sequence). The germline V and J ends were trimmed by 4 bases and 0 bases, with 16 bases remaining between them. The CDR3 is made up of 15 amino acids. The CDR3 sequence is CSANAAGDVSYEQYF. CDR3 nucleotides: TGCAGTGCTAATGCGGCAGGGGACGTCTCCTACGAGCAGTACTTC.

This clonotype was observed a handful of times. The chain employs TRBV20-1 and TRBJ1-3, with TRBD1 matching 7 bases. V lost 0 bases and J lost 2; bases outside the gene matches: 7. The CDR3 is 16 amino acids. The germline V gene encodes CDR1 DFQATT and CDR2 SNEGSKA (reference sequence). The CDR3 sequence is CSARDSVGGTGNTIYF. The CDR3 DNA sequence: TGCAGTGCTAGAGATTCGGTAGGGGGCACTGGAAACACCATATATTTT.

This clonotype was observed many times. The chain recombines TRBV4-1 with TRBJ1-4; TRBD1 is a possible D gene (5 bases). The CDR3 loop spans 13 amino acids. Germline assignment: CDR1 MGHRA and CDR2 YSYEKL. Trimming took off 5 bases at V and 5 bases at J, with 9 bases between the two ends. CDR3 protein: CASSSGRNEKLFF. In nucleotides, the CDR3 is TGCGCCAGCAGCTCAGGGCGGAATGAAAAACTGTTTTTT.

Many counts were recorded for this clonotype. This chain uses TRBV20-1 with TRBJ2-3, with TRBD1 identical over 9 bases. V was clipped by 2 bases and J by 0 bases; unmatched bases: 3. Per germline, CDR1 DFQATT and CDR2 SNEGSKA (reference sequence). This CDR3 is built from 15 residues. The CDR3 loop is CSARPGQGSTDTQYF. In nucleotides, the CDR3 is TGCAGTGCTAGACCCGGACAGGGGAGCACAGATACGCAGTATTTT.

The table lists this clonotype with many counts. The chain employs TRBV20-1 and TRBJ2-1, with D perhaps TRBD2 (5 bases). V shed 4 bases and J shed 2 bases, with 15 bases lying between them. There are 15 residues in the CDR3. The germline V gene has CDR1 DFQATT and CDR2 SNEGSKA (reference sequence). The CDR3 reads CSATPAGSPYNEQFF. CDR3 DNA: TGCAGTGCTACCCCCGCGGGCAGCCCCTACAATGAGCAGTTCTTC.

This clonotype was seen repeatedly, ten times or more. The V call is TRBV28, the J call TRBJ2-5; D is unclear. V shed 3 bases and J shed 5 bases, with 10 bases lying between them. In germline, CDR1 is MDHEN, CDR2 SYDVKM. This CDR3 region has 13 residues. The CDR3 nucleotides read TGTGCCAGCAGTTTCCACTCCCCCGAGACCCAGTACTTC. This translates into CASSFHSPETQYF.

This clonotype was counted many times. The chain has TRBV4-1 and TRBJ2-7; D possibly corresponds to TRBD1 (6 bases). Trimming pared 0 bases from V and 6 bases from J, leaving 24 bases between. This CDR3 comprises 18 residues. Germline CDR1 MGHRA, CDR2 YSYEKL. CDR3 residues: CASSQDRMTGLTGSEQYF. DNA of the CDR3: TGCGCCAGCAGCCAAGATCGAATGACAGGACTGACAGGCTCCGAGCAGTACTTC.